A single TCR beta chain is shown here with its context. No cognate antigen has been identified for it. Nothing much larger sits one base from this clone, and base qualities are not available. This sample was included in a study of shared clonotypes between healthy human individuals (dated by TCRdb to 2018 to 2021). About the study as a whole: A few men and two women, aged 18 to 49 years, made up the cohort. To estimate repertoire size and how much clonotype sharing occurs between individuals, the study deeply sequenced the blood TCR repertoires of five healthy adults. Libraries were prepared and TCR repertoires were sequenced by different laboratories using diverse techniques, in order to increase sequencing depth and limit assay-specific biases. Per donor, three plates each were used for CD4 naive and CD4 memory, two for CD8 naive, and one for CD8 memory. Each donor's leukapheresis produced roughly between roughly 0.94 and 9.5 billion PBMCs.

Using the deep immunoSEQ assay, multiplex PCR amplified TCR CDR3 regions from genomic DNA. Extracted genomic DNA from each cell subset was spread evenly across all wells of several immunoSEQ 96-well plates, with each plate serving as a replicate. For sorted subsets, each replicate PCR was loaded with 200 ng genomic DNA, equivalent to approximately 33,000 T cell genomes. The purified libraries were quantified using a Qubit 3.0 fluorometer, sized with a Bioanalyzer 2100, and then quantified again using the KAPA Library Quantification kit. A separate single-read 150-cycle Illumina NextSeq 550 flow cell was used to sequence each immunoSEQ 96-well plate. The study's own analysis went as follows. Because the immunoSEQ output held only junctional sequences and lacked quality scores, the filtering could not match the filtering applied to full-length reads. To assign V/J genes and CDR3, sequences were annotated against IMGT germline references using PyIR, a Python wrapper for IgBLAST v1.9. Any read was removed if the V/J assignment was weak (E-value above 1e-6), the CDR3 was missing, or the read contained stop codons, out-of-frame junctions, or ambiguous translated residues. A V3J clonotype was defined by an identical inferred V gene, J gene, and CDR3 amino acid sequence. The percentage overlap between two repertoires was calculated by dividing the number of shared unique clonotypes by the size of the smaller repertoire. Three approaches were used to assess repertoire richness: RTK rarefaction, the Chao1 estimator, and Recon v2.1 estimates of unobserved clonotypes. Generation probabilities for all TCRbeta clonotypes obtained by the gDNA method from a few donors were computed using OLGA. This is the immuneACCESS table as TCRdb keeps it, with only in-frame sequences that have V and J called. A part of the clones is gone; compared with another copy, unresolved V genes explain less than half, and the rest is unexplained. The V and J calls and clone size are taken from that table; D and trimming were inferred from the DNA. The sample table shows 980,000 or so clones, and approximately 80% are seen once. Over 1.3% of the sample is taken by the ten largest.

Counted from cysteine to phenylalanine, this CDR3 has 16 amino acids. Only the CDR3 DNA stays, 48 bases, in frame from base 1. Cut back by 0 bases and 0 bases, the V and J ends lie 6 bases apart. The germline V gene provides CDR1 LGHNA and CDR2 YSLEER. Findings and caveats that apply to the study as a whole: Compared with non-shared clonotypes, clonotypes shared by all four sorted-subset donors had higher generation probabilities. Pairwise subsampling indicated that sequencing depth was expected to affect the degree of clonotype sharing among donors. Sampling was restricted to blood, and TCR repertoires in tissue are likely to differ from TCR repertoires in blood. Incomplete sequencing was indicated by rarefaction of sorted-subset datasets, despite the large sequencing depth. When several donors were compared, the shared fraction of clonotypes was about 5.2% for naive CD4, over 3% for naive CD8, more than 2% for memory CD4, and around 0.37% for memory CD8. Because the study included a small number of donors, the genetic and exposure-history diversity represented was limited. Larger estimated clonotype richness was generally found for naive subsets than for memory subsets.

The donors were healthy, HIV-negative adults with no recently reported acute infections or vaccinations. Only Caucasian adults living in Nashville, Tennessee, USA were represented among the donors. CD4+ T cells were enriched by magnetic negative selection, after which naive cells were positively selected on CD45RA and the negative fraction was taken as the memory subset. Blood was collected by leukapheresis, and PBMCs were isolated by Ficoll-Histopaque density gradient centrifugation and then cryopreserved in liquid nitrogen vapor phase. Purity and quantity of every magnetically sorted T cell population were checked by analytical flow cytometry. Genomic DNA was isolated from every sorted fraction and measured by UV absorbance on a Nanodrop 2000c.

The sequence was obtained from a man between 18 and 29 years old in good health. What was sequenced was memory CD4+ T cells sorted from blood. In the paper's terms, the cell subset or site label means: CD45RA-negative fraction. The chain employs TRBV4-3 and TRBJ1-6, with no D gene named confidently. The DNA reads as follows: TGCGCCAGCAGCCAAGACAGGAGCTCCTATAATTCACCCCTCCACTTT. Its product reads: CASSQDRSSYNSPLHF.